Presented here are 24 T cell receptor beta chains from one specimen sequenced in a study of CD8 T cells in ankylosing spondylitis. Using its own MiXCR run on the 5' RACE reads, TCRdb lists one record per CDR3 protein. The sample has roughly 60,000 distinct CDR3 sequences, approximately 6% seen once. Sequenced sample: synovial fluid, either unsorted or a sorted T cell fraction (not recorded which). Receptors originate from a male donor with ankylosing spondylitis.

This clonotype was detected only a few times. The chain employs TRBV3-1 and TRBJ1-2; no clear D. This CDR3 region has 14 residues. Germline CDR1 is LGHDT and CDR2 is YNNKEL (reference sequence). Between the trimmed V and J ends, which lost 4 bases and 5 bases, there was a span of 14 bases. CDR3 sequence: CASSPGGVRYGYTF. For the CDR3, the DNA is TGTGCCAGCAGCCCGGGCGGCGTAAGATATGGCTACACCTTC.

The CDR3 DNA is TGCGCCAGCAGCTTGGGGAGGGGGAGCTACGAGCAGTACTTC. Its translation is CASSLGRGSYEQYF. The chain joins TRBV5-1 to TRBJ2-7; D might be TRBD1 or TRBD2, each matching 6 bases. Germline CDR1 SGHRS, CDR2 YFSETQ. CDR3 size: 14 residues. Trimming removed 0 bases at V and 3 bases at J, with 10 bases between.

There are many counts of this clonotype. This chain links TRBV7-3 with TRBJ2-2; tentatively, D is TRBD1 (5 bases). Trimming shortened V by 5 bases and J by 3 bases, and 13 bases separated the two germline ends. The CDR3 extends over 15 amino acids. Per the germline V gene, CDR1 is SGHTA and CDR2 is FQGTGA. CDR3 region: CASSPVGADTGELFF. The CDR3 region has the DNA TGTGCCAGCAGCCCCGTAGGGGCCGACACCGGGGAGCTGTTTTTT.

This chain joins TRBV5-1 and TRBJ2-7, with D possibly TRBD1 on 6 matching bases. Germline values: CDR1 SGHRS, CDR2 YFSETQ. This CDR3 has 15 residues. V was trimmed by 1 base and J by 7 bases, leaving 18 bases between them. CDR3 DNA: TGCGCCAGCAGCTTGACGGTCAGGGGTCTAGGTGAGCAGTACTTC. Protein sequence: CASSLTVRGLGEQYF.

This clonotype occurred many times. The chain uses TRBV7-2 and TRBJ2-7, with 9 bases lining up with TRBD1. Germline trimming cut 4 bases from V and 6 bases from J; bases unmatched to any gene: 7. The CDR3 sequence is 14 residues long. Germline assignment: CDR1 SGHTA and CDR2 FQGNSA. CDR3 loop: CASSSTGGPREQYF. The CDR3 DNA is TGTGCCAGCAGCTCAACAGGGGGCCCTCGCGAGCAGTACTTC.

This clonotype was detected ten times or more. This chain joins TRBV20-1 and TRBJ2-1, with 11 nucleotides matching TRBD2. V gave up 0 bases and J gave up 12 bases; unmatched junction bases: 10. CDR3 size: 15 residues. Germline V gives CDR1 DFQATT, CDR2 SNEGSKA (reference sequence). The CDR3 is CSARDLASGGSGQFF. The CDR3 DNA follows: TGCAGTGCTAGAGATTTGGCTAGCGGGGGGTCGGGGCAGTTCTTC.

This clonotype was detected many times. The genes are TRBV11-1 and TRBJ1-1, with unresolved D. This CDR3 is 14 amino acids long. CDR1 SGHAT and CDR2 FQDESV come from the germline V gene (reference sequence). V gave up 2 bases and J gave up 3 bases, with 10 bases separating them. CDR3 DNA sequence: TGTGCCAGCAGCTTATGGGGAGCGGACACTGAAGCTTTCTTT. Encoded protein: CASSLWGADTEAFF. Full variable domain (remainder filled in from reference TRBV11-1 and TRBJ1-1): EAEVAQSPRYKITEKSQAVAFWCDPISGHATLYWYRQILGQGPELLVQFQDESVVDDSQLPKDRFSAERLKGVDSTLKIQPAELGDSAMYLCASSLWGADTEAFFGQGTRLTVV.

This clonotype was observed many times. The chain links TRBV5-6 to TRBJ1-1, with D uncertain. The CDR3 length is 13 residues. Germline CDR1 and CDR2: SGHDT and YYEEEE. Trimming took off 4 bases at V and 0 bases at J, with 7 bases between the two ends. CDR3 amino acids: CASSPGLNTEAFF. CDR3 nucleotide sequence: TGTGCCAGCAGCCCTGGCCTGAACACTGAAGCTTTCTTT.

Ten or more counts support this clonotype. The rearrangement uses TRBV28 and TRBJ2-7; 11 nucleotides match TRBD1. This CDR3 has 16 residues. Trimming at V came to 2 bases and at J to 2 bases, leaving 5 bases not matched to a gene. Per germline, CDR1 MDHEN and CDR2 SYDVKM. The CDR3 sequence is CASSLDKGQGAYEQYF. The CDR3, as DNA: TGTGCCAGCAGTTTAGATAAGGGACAGGGGGCCTACGAGCAGTACTTC.

This clonotype was detected many times. The rearrangement uses TRBV4-1 and TRBJ2-1; D is unresolved. V was cut by 0 bases and J by 4 bases, with 13 bases left in between. This CDR3 is 16 amino acids long. Germline CDR1 MGHRA, CDR2 YSYEKL. CDR3 sequence reads: CASSQDFLGLYNEQFF. Here the CDR3 DNA reads TGCGCCAGCAGCCAAGATTTCCTTGGGCTTTACAATGAGCAGTTCTTC.

This clonotype has more than one count but fewer than ten. The J gene is TRBJ2-3, the V gene TRBV7-2; either TRBD1 or TRBD2 may supply D (5 bases each). From germline, CDR1 is SGHTA and CDR2 FQGNSA. With 5 bases removed from V and 4 bases from J, the gap between germline ends came to 10 bases. There are 13 residues in the CDR3. In DNA, the CDR3 is TGTGCCAGCAGCCCCCGGGGCTCAGATACGCAGTATTTT. Residues: CASSPRGSDTQYF.

V is TRBV14 and J is TRBJ2-7; possibly TRBD2 for D (5 bases). There are 14 residues in the CDR3. Per germline, CDR1 SGHDN and CDR2 FVKESK. Trimming took 1 base from V and 6 from J, leaving 13 bases between them. The CDR3 coding sequence is TGTGCCAGCAGCCAAGTTCTATCGGGGTCCGAGCAGTACTTC. Protein sequence: CASSQVLSGSEQYF.

The rearrangement links TRBV2 to TRBJ1-5; no clear D. V gave up 3 bases and J gave up 7 bases, with 10 bases separating them. The CDR3 is made up of 13 amino acids. Looked up from germline, CDR1 is SNHLY and CDR2 is FYNNEI. Here the CDR3 reads CASSDGVVQPQHF. Here the CDR3 DNA reads TGTGCCAGCAGTGACGGGGTAGTCCAGCCCCAGCATTTT.

This clonotype came up many times. The V call is TRBV7-9, the J call TRBJ2-7; 16 bases align to TRBD2. This CDR3 contains 17 residues. The V segment lost 5 bases and the J segment 5 bases; nucleotides outside the gene matches: 9. Germline CDR1 reads SEHNR; CDR2 reads FQNEAQ (reference sequence). This CDR3 is CASSPGLAGGPGDEQYF. The CDR3 DNA follows: TGTGCCAGCAGCCCGGGACTAGCGGGAGGGCCGGGGGACGAGCAGTACTTC.

The genes are TRBV20-1 and TRBJ2-7; D is ambiguous. CDR3 length: 14 residues. Germline loops: CDR1 DFQATT, CDR2 SNEGSKA (reference sequence). Trimming removed 5 bases from V and 6 bases from J, with 20 bases in between. The CDR3 sequence: CSAPLGKGSGEQYF. In nucleotides, the CDR3 is TGCAGTGCTCCGCTAGGTAAAGGCTCCGGCGAGCAGTACTTC.

The sample holds many counts of this clonotype. The V and J genes are TRBV20-1 and TRBJ2-7; 11 nucleotides agree with TRBD2. Trimming at V came to 3 bases and at J to 6 bases, leaving 4 bases not matched to a gene. Germline assignment: CDR1 DFQATT and CDR2 SNEGSKA (reference sequence). This CDR3 has 13 residues. CDR3: CSASLAGGLEQYF. DNA for the CDR3: TGCAGTGCTAGTCTAGCGGGAGGTCTCGAGCAGTACTTC.

The V call is TRBV6-1, the J call TRBJ2-5; TRBD2 matches at 9 bases. Losses at the gene ends were 4 bases for V and 5 bases for J; bases not matched to a gene: 5. Germline V gene data show CDR1 as MNHNS and CDR2 as SASEGT. This CDR3 has 14 residues. For the CDR3, the DNA is TGTGCCAGCAGTGTAGGACTAGCGCAGGAGACCCAGTACTTC. Translated, it gives CASSVGLAQETQYF.

In this sample, this clonotype turned up a few times. The chain employs TRBV30 and TRBJ1-2; D call uncertain. The CDR3 has 15 amino acids. Germline assignment: CDR1 GTSNPN and CDR2 SVGIG (reference sequence). V was trimmed by 2 bases and J by 4 bases, leaving 17 bases between them. CDR3 amino acids: CAWSNRPMGSYGYTF. CDR3 bases: TGTGCCTGGAGTAACCGACCTATGGGTTCCTATGGCTACACCTTC.

The sample holds many counts of this clonotype. The CDR3 loop is CSARRGASYEQYF. CDR3 bases: TGCAGCGCCCGCCGAGGGGCCTCCTACGAGCAGTACTTC. The chain couples TRBV29-1 to TRBJ2-7, with D perhaps assigned TRBD1 or TRBD2 (5 bases each). V shed 7 bases and J shed 0 bases, with 13 bases lying between them. The CDR3 loop spans 13 amino acids. Looked up from germline, CDR1 is SQVTM and CDR2 is ANQGSEA.

This clonotype was observed at least ten times. This sequence joins TRBV9 and TRBJ1-3; the D is unclear. The length of the CDR3 is 13 residues. From germline, CDR1 is SGDLS and CDR2 YYNGEE. V lost 3 bases and J 2 bases, leaving 6 bases between the germline ends. The CDR3 DNA follows: TGTGCCAGCAGCGCCCAGCCTGGAAACACCATATATTTT. It yields the protein CASSAQPGNTIYF. Variable domain in full (rest from reference TRBV9 and TRBJ1-3): DSGVTQTPKHLITATGQRVTLRCSPRSGDLSVYWYQQSLDQGLQFLIQYYNGEERAKGNILERFSAQQFPDLHSELNLSSLELGDSALYFCASSAQPGNTIYFGEGSWLTVV.

This clonotype has more than one count but fewer than ten. The J gene is TRBJ2-3, the V gene TRBV6-1, with D possibly being TRBD2 (5 bases). V gave up 6 bases and J gave up 4 bases, with 17 bases separating them. CDR1 is MNHNS and CDR2 is SASEGT in the germline V gene. The CDR3 length is 15 residues. The CDR3 DNA follows: TGTGCCAGCAGCTCAATACCCACTAGGGCAGATACGCAGTATTTT. Its protein is CASSSIPTRADTQYF.

This clonotype was picked up a small number of times. The rearrangement links TRBV9 to TRBJ1-1; a weak D match, TRBD1 (5 bases). Germline CDR1 reads SGDLS; CDR2 reads YYNGEE. This CDR3 has 13 amino acids. Trimming left V 3 bases short and J 5 bases short, with 11 bases between. The CDR3 DNA follows: TGTGCCAGCAGCGCCGGGACCGGAACTGAAGCTTTCTTT. Encoded protein: CASSAGTGTEAFF. The full variable domain, its missing parts supplied by reference TRBV9 and TRBJ1-1, is DSGVTQTPKHLITATGQRVTLRCSPRSGDLSVYWYQQSLDQGLQFLIQYYNGEERAKGNILERFSAQQFPDLHSELNLSSLELGDSALYFCASSAGTGTEAFFGQGTRLTVV.

As regards this clonotype: A much more abundant neighbour one base away suggests this may be a read error. In this CDR3 the conserved last residue, phenylalanine or tryptophan, is missing, so a read error is likely. The chain employs TRBV27 and TRBJ2-5; 7 bases match TRBD1. J lost 5 bases, V lost 3 bases, and 6 bases had no gene match. Germline CDR1 and CDR2: MNHEY and SMNVEV (reference sequence). The CDR3 loop spans 14 amino acids. The CDR3 sequence: CASSLDRSRETQYL. The DNA for the CDR3 is TGTGCCAGCAGTTTGGACAGGTCGAGGGAGACCCAGTACTTG.

There are many counts of this clonotype. The J gene is TRBJ1-1, the V gene TRBV28, with D possibly matching TRBD1 (6 bases). The CDR3 has 12 amino acids. Between the trimmed V and J ends, which lost 6 bases and 10 bases, there was a span of 15 bases. Germline lookup yields CDR1 MDHEN and CDR2 SYDVKM. The CDR3 coding sequence is TGTGCCAGCAGCCGTCTAGGGGGGGGAGCTTTCTTT. The encoded protein is CASSRLGGGAFF.